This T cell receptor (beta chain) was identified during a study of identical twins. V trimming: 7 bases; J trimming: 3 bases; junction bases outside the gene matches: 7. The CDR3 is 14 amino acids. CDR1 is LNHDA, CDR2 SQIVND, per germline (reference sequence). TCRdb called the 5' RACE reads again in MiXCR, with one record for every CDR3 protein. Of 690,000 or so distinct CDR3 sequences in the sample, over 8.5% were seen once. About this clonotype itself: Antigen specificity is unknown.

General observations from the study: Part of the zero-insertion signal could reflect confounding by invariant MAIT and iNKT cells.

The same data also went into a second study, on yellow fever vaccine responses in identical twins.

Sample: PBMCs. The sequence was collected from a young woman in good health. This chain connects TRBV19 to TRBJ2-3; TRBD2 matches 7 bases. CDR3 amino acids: CASKLRLATDTQYF. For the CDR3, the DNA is TGTGCCAGTAAACTGAGACTAGCAACAGATACGCAGTATTTT.